Shown below are 14 T cell receptor beta chains from a single sample sequenced in a study of cytotoxic CD8 clonotypes in ibrutinib-treated CLL. Method: immunoSEQ multiplex PCR; TCRdb's copy keeps in-frame clones and lacks some. The sample shows under 150,000 clones, around 84% of them seen only once. The sequenced sample was PBMCs, obtained after 24 months of ibrutinib treatment. The receptor set was obtained from a human donor with chronic lymphocytic leukemia.

This chain connects TRBV6-5 to TRBJ1-6; D is ambiguous. V was clipped by 4 bases and J by 7 bases, with 8 bases between them. The CDR3 covers 13 residues. Germline V gene lookup returns CDR1 MNHEY and CDR2 SVGAGI. In DNA, the CDR3 is TGTGCCAGCAGTTGGACTCAAAATTCACCCCTCCACTTT. It codes for CASSWTQNSPLHF.

V is TRBV29-1 and J is TRBJ2-1; D call uncertain. In germline, CDR1 is SQVTM, CDR2 ANQGSEA. With 3 bases removed from V and 4 bases from J, the gap between germline ends came to 7 bases. CDR3 length: 12 amino acids. This CDR3 reads CSVDGPYNEQFF. In nucleotides, the CDR3 is TGCAGCGTTGACGGACCTTACAATGAGCAGTTCTTC.

This clone occurred a few times. The genes are TRBV4-1 and TRBJ1-1, with TRBD1 as a possible D gene (5 bases). Trimming pared 2 bases from V and 5 bases from J, leaving 15 bases between. The V gene's germline CDR1 is MGHRA and CDR2 YSYEKL. The CDR3 length is 15 residues. CDR3 nucleotides: TGCGCCAGCAGCCAATGGGCCGGGGACCAAACTGAAGCTTTCTTT. Residues: CASSQWAGDQTEAFF.

The rearrangement uses TRBV13 and TRBJ2-2; D is undetermined. In germline, CDR1 is PRHDT, CDR2 FYEKMQ (reference sequence). CDR3 length: 13 amino acids. The V end was cut by 7 bases, the J end by 4 bases, with 10 bases between. The CDR3: CASTVGSTGELFF. CDR3 nucleotides: TGTGCCAGCACCGTAGGTTCCACCGGGGAGCTGTTTTTT.

The rearrangement uses TRBV5-1 and TRBJ1-6; TRBD1 matches at 11 bases. Looked up from germline, CDR1 is SGHRS and CDR2 is YFSETQ. This CDR3 has 15 residues. J was trimmed by 10 bases and V by 0 bases; bases with no gene match: 3. CDR3 protein: CASSLEGQGDSPLHF. CDR3 coding DNA: TGCGCCAGCAGCTTGGAGGGACAGGGGGACTCACCCCTCCACTTT.

This clone was seen only a few times. The rearrangement uses TRBV7-9 and TRBJ2-7; 9 positions match TRBD1. The V gene end was trimmed by 1 base and the J gene end by 4 bases; junction bases not matched to a gene: 5. CDR1 is SEHNR and CDR2 is FQNEAQ in the germline V gene (reference sequence). The CDR3 totals 15 residues. DNA of the CDR3: TGTGCCAGCAGCTTAGGATCGGGACAGGGTTACGAGCAGTACTTC. It yields the protein CASSLGSGQGYEQYF.

This clone was seen just once. The V and J genes are TRBV7-2 and TRBJ2-1; maybe TRBD2 (5 bases). The V end lost 0 bases, the J end lost 9 bases, and 9 bases lay between the germline ends. Germline assignment: CDR1 SGHTA and CDR2 FQGNSA. The CDR3 contains 13 residues. DNA of the CDR3: TGTGCCAGCAGCTTAGCGGGAGCCATTGAGCAGTTCTTC. Protein: CASSLAGAIEQFF. The variable domain in full, completed from reference TRBV7-2 and TRBJ2-1, reads GAGVSQSPSNKVTEKGKDVELRCDPISGHTALYWYRQSLGQGLEFLIYFQGNSAPDKSGLPSDRFSAERTGGSVSTLTIQRTQQEDSAVYLCASSLAGAIEQFFGPGTRLTVL.

The rearrangement links TRBV6-4 to TRBJ1-3; TRBD1 matches 7 bases. CDR1 is MRHNA, CDR2 SNTAGT, per germline. CDR3 size: 18 residues. The V segment lost 2 bases and the J segment 3 bases; nucleotides outside the gene matches: 13. The CDR3 bases are TGTGCCAGCAGTGACCCTTTGCCCGAAGGGGGCTGTGGAAACACCATATATTTT. It specifies CASSDPLPEGGCGNTIYF.

The chain recombines TRBV19 with TRBJ2-3; 15 nucleotides line up with TRBD2. The CDR3 length is 19 residues. The junction had 9 bases not matched to a gene; V was cut back by 5 bases and J by 0 bases. Germline V gene lookup returns CDR1 LNHDA and CDR2 SQIVND (reference sequence). CDR3 sequence reads: CASSLNFGLAGGSTDTQYF. CDR3 DNA: TGTGCCAGTAGTCTAAATTTTGGACTAGCGGGGGGGAGCACAGATACGCAGTATTTT.

This clone was recorded once. The chain combines TRBV5-1 with TRBJ1-6; no definite D call. Germline V gene sequence: CDR1 SGHRS, CDR2 YFSETQ. The CDR3 loop spans 13 amino acids. The V gene lost 1 base and the J gene lost 1 base, with 0 bases spanning the gap. As DNA, the CDR3 is TGCGCCAGCAGCTTGTCCTATAATTCACCCCTCCACTTT. Its protein is CASSLSYNSPLHF. Looking up the rest from reference TRBV5-1 and TRBJ1-6 gives the full variable domain: KAGVTQTPRYLIKTRGQQVTLSCSPISGHRSVSWYQQTPGQGLQFLFEYFSETQRNKGNFPGRFSGRQFSNSRSEMNVSTLELGDSALYLCASSLSYNSPLHFGNGTRLTVT.

The chain recombines TRBV30 with TRBJ2-7; 7 bases agree with TRBD2. This CDR3 has 13 residues. The junction had 5 bases not matched to a gene; V was cut back by 3 bases and J by 3 bases. Per the germline V gene, CDR1 is GTSNPN and CDR2 is SVGIG (reference sequence). CDR3 loop: CAWRTSFRYEQYF. DNA of the CDR3: TGTGCCTGGAGGACTAGCTTCCGCTACGAGCAGTACTTC.

CDR3 residues: CASSPTGWRVADTGELFF. The DNA of the CDR3 is TGCGCCAGCAGCCCGACGGGGTGGAGGGTCGCGGACACCGGGGAGCTGTTTTTT. This rearrangement joins TRBV5-1 to TRBJ2-2; tentative D call: TRBD2 (6 bases). Germline V CDR1 and CDR2: SGHRS, YFSETQ. Trimming took 4 bases from V and 3 from J, leaving 22 bases between them. The CDR3 contains 18 residues.

This clone was seen more than once but under ten times. This sequence joins TRBV30 and TRBJ1-1; D ambiguous. Germline loops: CDR1 GTSNPN, CDR2 SVGIG (reference sequence). This CDR3 has 12 residues. The ends were cut back, 5 bases at V and 3 bases at J, with 10 bases in the middle. CDR3 nucleotides: TGTGCCTGGGTGCTTTGGGACACTGAAGCTTTCTTT. This codes for CAWVLWDTEAFF.

The chain recombines TRBV19 with TRBJ1-4; no firm D call. V gave up 1 base and J gave up 4 bases, with 7 bases separating them. Germline assignment: CDR1 LNHDA and CDR2 SQIVND (reference sequence). There are 14 residues in the CDR3. CDR3 sequence: CASSIAPVNEKLFF. The CDR3 region has the DNA TGTGCCAGTAGTATAGCGCCGGTTAATGAAAAACTGTTTTTT.